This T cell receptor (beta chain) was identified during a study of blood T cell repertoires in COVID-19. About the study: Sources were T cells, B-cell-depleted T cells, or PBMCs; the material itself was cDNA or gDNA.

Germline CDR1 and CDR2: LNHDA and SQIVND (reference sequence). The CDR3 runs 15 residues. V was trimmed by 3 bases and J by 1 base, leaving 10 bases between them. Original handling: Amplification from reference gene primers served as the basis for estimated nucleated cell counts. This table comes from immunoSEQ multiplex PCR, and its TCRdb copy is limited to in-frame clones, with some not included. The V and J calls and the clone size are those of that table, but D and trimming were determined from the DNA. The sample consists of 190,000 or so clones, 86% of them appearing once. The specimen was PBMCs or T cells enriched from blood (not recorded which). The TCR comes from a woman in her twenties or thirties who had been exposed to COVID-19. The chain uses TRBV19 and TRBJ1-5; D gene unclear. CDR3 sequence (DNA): TGTGCCAGTAGTATCGCCAGGCTGAGCAATCAGCCCCAGCATTTT. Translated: CASSIARLSNQPQHF.